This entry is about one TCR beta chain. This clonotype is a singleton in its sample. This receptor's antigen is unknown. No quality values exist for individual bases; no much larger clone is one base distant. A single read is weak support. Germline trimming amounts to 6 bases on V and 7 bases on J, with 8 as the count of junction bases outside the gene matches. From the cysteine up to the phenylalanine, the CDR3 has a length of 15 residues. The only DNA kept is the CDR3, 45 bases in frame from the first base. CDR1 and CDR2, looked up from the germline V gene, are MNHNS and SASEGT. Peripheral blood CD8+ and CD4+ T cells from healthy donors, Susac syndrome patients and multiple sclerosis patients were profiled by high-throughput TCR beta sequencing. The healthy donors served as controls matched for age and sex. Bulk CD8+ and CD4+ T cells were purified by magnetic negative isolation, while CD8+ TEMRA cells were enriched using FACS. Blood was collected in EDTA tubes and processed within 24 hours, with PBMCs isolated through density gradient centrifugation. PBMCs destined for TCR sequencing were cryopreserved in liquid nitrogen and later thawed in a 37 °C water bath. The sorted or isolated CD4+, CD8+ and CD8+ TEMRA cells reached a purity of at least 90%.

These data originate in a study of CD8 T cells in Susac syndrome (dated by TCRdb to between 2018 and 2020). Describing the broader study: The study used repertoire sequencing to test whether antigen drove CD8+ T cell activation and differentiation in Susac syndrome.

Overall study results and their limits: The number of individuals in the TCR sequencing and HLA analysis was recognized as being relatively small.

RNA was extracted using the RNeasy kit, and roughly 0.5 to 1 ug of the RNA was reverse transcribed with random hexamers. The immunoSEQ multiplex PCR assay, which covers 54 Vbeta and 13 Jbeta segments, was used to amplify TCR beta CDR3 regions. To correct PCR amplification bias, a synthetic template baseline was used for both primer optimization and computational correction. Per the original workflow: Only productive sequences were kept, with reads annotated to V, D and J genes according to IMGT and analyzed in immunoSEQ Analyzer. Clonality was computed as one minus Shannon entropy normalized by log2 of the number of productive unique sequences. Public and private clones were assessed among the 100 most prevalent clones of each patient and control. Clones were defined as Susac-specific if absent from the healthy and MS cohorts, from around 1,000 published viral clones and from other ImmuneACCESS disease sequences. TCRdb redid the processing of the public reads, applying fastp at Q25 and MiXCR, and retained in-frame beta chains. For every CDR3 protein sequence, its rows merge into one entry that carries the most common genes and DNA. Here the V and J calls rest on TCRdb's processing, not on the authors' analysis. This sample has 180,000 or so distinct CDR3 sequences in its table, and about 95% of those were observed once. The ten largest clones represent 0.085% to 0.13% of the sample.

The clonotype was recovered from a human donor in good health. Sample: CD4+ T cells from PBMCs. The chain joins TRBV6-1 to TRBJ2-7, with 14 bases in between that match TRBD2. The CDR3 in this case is CASRRLAGGSWEQYF. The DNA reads TGTGCCAGCAGAAGACTAGCGGGAGGGTCCTGGGAGCAGTACTTC.